The 30 T cell receptor beta chains below all came from one sample that was sequenced in a study of shared clonotypes between healthy human individuals. Data came from immunoSEQ multiplex PCR; TCRdb stores just in-frame clones and leaves some out. The table has roughly 1,600,000 clones, about 98.5% seen once. The sequencing sample was made of naive CD4+ T cells sorted from blood. Subset reported: CD45RA+ positively selected. All receptors derive from a man aged 25 to 40 in good health.

The V gene is TRBV6-6, the J gene TRBJ1-2; D not certain. Trimming cost V 0 bases and J 6 bases, with 5 bases left between them. Germline V lookup: CDR1 MNHNY, CDR2 SVGAGI (reference sequence). The length of the CDR3 is 12 residues. The chain's CDR3 is CASSYSKDGYTF. CDR3 DNA: TGTGCCAGCAGTTACTCTAAGGATGGCTACACCTTC.

The chain links TRBV28 to TRBJ1-2, with D perhaps matching TRBD1 (5 bases). Trimming left V 5 bases short and J 7 bases short, with 17 bases between. The germline gives CDR1 MDHEN, CDR2 SYDVKM. This CDR3 contains 14 residues. For the CDR3, the DNA is TGTGCCAGCAGTCCCATTCTAACAGGTCCTGGCTACACCTTC. Translation: CASSPILTGPGYTF.

This chain links TRBV29-1 with TRBJ1-1; D is perhaps TRBD1 (5 bases). This CDR3 has 14 amino acids. Between the trimmed V and J ends, which lost 1 base and 2 bases, there was a span of 11 bases. Germline CDR1 reads SQVTM; CDR2 reads ANQGSEA. This CDR3 reads CSVEGGHGNTEAFF. The CDR3 DNA sequence: TGCAGCGTTGAAGGCGGACACGGAAACACTGAAGCTTTCTTT.

J is TRBJ2-5 and V is TRBV29-1; D assignment may be TRBD1 or TRBD2 (7 bases each). Germline CDR1 is SQVTM and CDR2 is ANQGSEA. Trimming cost V 0 bases and J 10 bases, with 21 bases left between them. This CDR3 is 15 amino acids long. The DNA of the CDR3 is TGCAGCGTTGAAGATCGGGGGGAGGGGCGGGACAGCCAGTACTTC. It encodes CSVEDRGEGRDSQYF.

This clone was found a few times. This CDR3 is also generated by other DNA sequences in the sample. The chain has TRBV7-9 and TRBJ2-5, with 7 positions matching TRBD1. Unmatched junction bases numbered 2, after V lost 4 bases and J lost 0 bases. The germline V gene has CDR1 SEHNR and CDR2 FQNEAQ (reference sequence). The CDR3 consists of 14 residues. CDR3 coding DNA: TGTGCCAGCAGCTCGGGACAGTACCAAGAGACCCAGTACTTC. The encoded protein is CASSSGQYQETQYF.

The V call is TRBV18, the J call TRBJ2-1, with D possibly called TRBD1 or TRBD2 (5 bases each). The CDR3 sequence is 14 residues long. CDR1 is KGHSH, CDR2 LQKENI, per germline. Trimming took 8 bases from V and 0 from J, leaving 11 bases between them. The CDR3 protein is CASHRLASYNEQFF. Written as DNA, the CDR3 is TGTGCCAGCCACAGGCTAGCCTCCTACAATGAGCAGTTCTTC.

The J gene is TRBJ1-2, the V gene TRBV6-1; D not resolved. This CDR3 comprises 12 residues. V was shortened by 1 base and J by 5 bases, with 5 bases between the two germline ends. Germline lookup yields CDR1 MNHNS and CDR2 SASEGT. CDR3 DNA sequence: TGTGCCAGCAGTGAAGGGCAGTATGGCTACACCTTC. As protein: CASSEGQYGYTF.

V gene TRBV4-1 combines with J gene TRBJ2-1; D gene uncertain. CDR3 length: 15 amino acids. Trimming pared 2 bases from V and 1 base from J, leaving 9 bases between. Germline-derived CDR1 and CDR2 are MGHRA and YSYEKL. DNA of the CDR3: TGCGCCAGCAGCCAAAAACTGGGTTCCTACAATGAGCAGTTCTTC. It codes for CASSQKLGSYNEQFF.

The rearrangement links TRBV19 to TRBJ2-6; D ambiguous. V lost 8 bases and J 0 bases, leaving 5 bases between the germline ends. The germline CDR1 and CDR2 sequences are LNHDA and SQIVND (reference sequence). The length of the CDR3 is 13 residues. The CDR3 DNA sequence: TGTGCCAGTGCGAGCTCTGGGGCCAACGTCCTGACTTTC. Its translation is CASASSGANVLTF.

The chain combines TRBV7-6 with TRBJ2-5; D tentatively fits TRBD1 or TRBD2 (6 bases each). Germline values: CDR1 SGHVS, CDR2 FNYEAQ. CDR3 length: 15 amino acids. V lost 6 bases and J 2 bases, leaving 16 bases between the germline ends. CDR3 sequence reads: CASSSTGTPQETQYF. The CDR3 bases are TGTGCCAGCAGTTCCACAGGGACTCCACAAGAGACCCAGTACTTC.

The chain is built from TRBV9 and TRBJ2-2; 9 positions match TRBD2. The CDR3 totals 16 residues. CDR1 and CDR2 (germline): SGDLS, YYNGEE. J lost 5 bases, V lost 0 bases, and 5 bases had no gene match. The CDR3 is CASSVGRLAETGELFF. As DNA, the CDR3 is TGTGCCAGCAGCGTAGGGAGACTAGCGGAGACCGGGGAGCTGTTTTTT.

J is TRBJ2-7 and V is TRBV9, with D tentatively TRBD1 or TRBD2 (5 bases each). V lost 0 bases and J lost 7, with 14 bases in between. Looked up from germline, CDR1 is SGDLS and CDR2 is YYNGEE. The CDR3 consists of 14 residues. The CDR3 DNA sequence: TGTGCCAGCAGCGTAGATAGGGACCTTGGGGAGCAGTACTTC. This encodes CASSVDRDLGEQYF.

The chain has TRBV4-2 and TRBJ1-1; D unclear. Germline V gene sequence: CDR1 LGHNA, CDR2 YNFKEQ. This CDR3 comprises 12 residues. V shed 4 bases and J shed 6 bases, with 9 bases lying between them. The DNA of the CDR3 is TGTGCCAGCAGCCGACCAGGTTCTGAAGCTTTCTTT. Encoded protein: CASSRPGSEAFF.

The chain has TRBV9 and TRBJ2-1, with 7 bases identical to TRBD1. The CDR3 covers 15 residues. Trimming removed 0 bases from V and 6 bases from J; junction bases left unmatched: 6. The germline gives CDR1 SGDLS, CDR2 YYNGEE. The CDR3 nucleotides are TGTGCCAGCAGCGTAGGGGTAGGGGGCTTCAATGAGCAGTTCTTC. This encodes CASSVGVGGFNEQFF. Full variable domain (missing parts from reference TRBV9 and TRBJ2-1): DSGVTQTPKHLITATGQRVTLRCSPRSGDLSVYWYQQSLDQGLQFLIQYYNGEERAKGNILERFSAQQFPDLHSELNLSSLELGDSALYFCASSVGVGGFNEQFFGPGTRLTVL.

Of note for this clone: The sample holds other DNA sequences that translate to the same CDR3. The genes are TRBV18 and TRBJ2-5; D is unresolved. Trimming removed 0 bases at V and 5 bases at J, with 7 bases between. The germline V gene has CDR1 KGHSH and CDR2 LQKENI. The CDR3 is 13 amino acids. CDR3 sequence reads: CASSPPAQETQYF. For the CDR3, the DNA is TGTGCCAGCTCACCACCCGCCCAGGAGACCCAGTACTTC.

V usage is TRBV7-2 and J usage is TRBJ1-4; D not certain. CDR1 SGHTA and CDR2 FQGNSA come from the germline V gene. This CDR3 region has 14 residues. Between the trimmed V and J ends, which lost 2 bases and 5 bases, there was a span of 9 bases. The CDR3 nucleotides are TGTGCCAGCAGCTTACTGGGGATAAATGAAAAACTGTTTTTT. Residues: CASSLLGINEKLFF.

V usage is TRBV5-8 and J usage is TRBJ2-5; 10 bases map to TRBD2. The CDR3 loop spans 15 amino acids. Germline CDR1 and CDR2: SGHTS and YDEGEE. Trimming took 0 bases from V and 5 from J; bases not matched to a gene: 4. DNA of the CDR3: TGTGCCAGCAGCTTGGGGCGTAGCGGGAGGGAGACCCAGTACTTC. Translating it yields CASSLGRSGRETQYF.

The V call is TRBV5-1, the J call TRBJ1-4; D gene uncertain. The CDR3 loop spans 15 amino acids. Trimming left V 0 bases short and J 0 bases short, with 6 bases between. The germline V gene encodes CDR1 SGHRS and CDR2 YFSETQ. The CDR3 reads CASSLVAPTNEKLFF. The CDR3 DNA reads as TGCGCCAGCAGCTTGGTGGCACCAACTAATGAAAAACTGTTTTTT.

The rearrangement uses TRBV5-6 and TRBJ2-7, with a weak D call TRBD1 (5 bases). CDR1 and CDR2 from the germline V gene are SGHDT and YYEEEE. This CDR3 comprises 13 residues. Deletions cut 2 bases from V and 2 bases from J, with 8 bases between. The CDR3 here is CASSFSTAYEQYF. CDR3 DNA sequence: TGTGCCAGCAGCTTCTCGACAGCCTACGAGCAGTACTTC.

The V gene is TRBV5-1, the J gene TRBJ2-7, with 9 bases aligning to TRBD1. Germline-derived CDR1 and CDR2 are SGHRS and YFSETQ. The V and J ends lost 4 bases and 6 bases, in that order; junction bases with no gene match: 8. The CDR3 is made up of 14 amino acids. CDR3: CASSPMDRGGEQYF. The CDR3 DNA reads as TGCGCCAGCAGCCCGATGGACAGGGGAGGCGAGCAGTACTTC. Using reference TRBV5-1 and TRBJ2-7 for the parts outside the CDR3, the full variable domain is KAGVTQTPRYLIKTRGQQVTLSCSPISGHRSVSWYQQTPGQGLQFLFEYFSETQRNKGNFPGRFSGRQFSNSRSEMNVSTLELGDSALYLCASSPMDRGGEQYFGPGTRLTVT.

This chain links TRBV19 with TRBJ1-5, with 8 bases that match TRBD1. V was clipped by 6 bases and J by 7 bases; unmatched bases: 8. This CDR3 region has 14 residues. Germline loops: CDR1 LNHDA, CDR2 SQIVND (reference sequence). Here the CDR3 reads CASRNQGAAQPQHF. Written as DNA, the CDR3 is TGTGCCAGTAGAAACCAGGGGGCGGCCCAGCCCCAGCATTTT.

This clone appeared a few times. Within the sample, other DNA sequences also encode this same CDR3. The V call is TRBV18, the J call TRBJ2-2, with no clear D. V lost 2 bases and J lost 6, with 4 bases in between. This CDR3 has 12 residues. Germline CDR1 is KGHSH and CDR2 is LQKENI. Here the CDR3 DNA reads TGTGCCAGCTCACCAGGGGCCGGGGAGCTGTTTTTT. This encodes CASSPGAGELFF.

The V gene is TRBV7-9, the J gene TRBJ1-5; 10 nucleotides line up with TRBD1. This CDR3 contains 16 residues. Per the germline V gene, CDR1 is SEHNR and CDR2 is FQNEAQ (reference sequence). Trimming cost V 0 bases and J 3 bases; bases outside gene matches: 2. CDR3 region: CASSLATGGFNQPQHF. The CDR3 coding sequence is TGTGCCAGCAGCTTAGCGACAGGGGGCTTCAATCAGCCCCAGCATTTT.

The chain links TRBV5-1 to TRBJ1-1, with D possibly TRBD1 on 5 matching bases. The germline V gene has CDR1 SGHRS and CDR2 YFSETQ. Trimming removed 5 bases from V and 0 bases from J, with 11 bases in between. This CDR3 has 14 amino acids. The CDR3 bases are TGCGCCAGCAGGGGGCTTGGGTTGAACACTGAAGCTTTCTTT. It codes for CASRGLGLNTEAFF.

This sequence joins TRBV28 and TRBJ1-3; no clear D. CDR3 length equals 16 residues. Germline values: CDR1 MDHEN, CDR2 SYDVKM. V lost 2 bases and J lost 9, with 20 bases in between. This chain's CDR3 is CASSLTFEIQWGTIYF. The CDR3 bases are TGTGCCAGCAGTTTAACGTTCGAAATCCAATGGGGCACCATATATTTT.

This sequence joins TRBV5-1 and TRBJ2-2; D gene unclear. Germline loops: CDR1 SGHRS, CDR2 YFSETQ. V lost 4 bases to trimming and J lost 3 bases, with 16 bases between them. This CDR3 has 16 amino acids. The CDR3 DNA reads TGCGCCAGCAGCGAACCCTCCCCGGCGGACACCGGGGAGCTGTTTTTT. Residues: CASSEPSPADTGELFF.

The chain couples TRBV6-5 to TRBJ2-7; D is unresolved. The CDR3 loop spans 16 amino acids. Germline V CDR1 and CDR2: MNHEY, SVGAGI. V was trimmed by 0 bases and J by 0 bases, leaving 12 bases between them. CDR3: CASSYSIGGSSYEQYF. In DNA form, the CDR3 reads TGTGCCAGCAGTTACTCGATAGGCGGTAGCTCCTACGAGCAGTACTTC.

The chain carries TRBV11-3 and TRBJ2-7, with 9 bases fitting TRBD2. Losses at the gene ends were 1 base for V and 3 bases for J; bases not matched to a gene: 10. This CDR3 is 17 amino acids long. Germline V gene sequence: CDR1 SGHNT, CDR2 YENEEA. In DNA form, the CDR3 reads TGTGCCAGCAGCTTAGGACCCCTGACTAGCGGAAACTACGAGCAGTACTTC. Encoded protein: CASSLGPLTSGNYEQYF.

This clone was recorded once. This chain links TRBV18 with TRBJ2-2; 11 bases align to TRBD1. The CDR3 has 17 residues. The V gene end was trimmed by 4 bases and the J gene end by 2 bases; junction bases not matched to a gene: 6. CDR1 KGHSH and CDR2 LQKENI come from the germline V gene. In DNA form, the CDR3 reads TGTGCCAGCTCACAAGGGACAGGGGGACCCAACACCGGGGAGCTGTTTTTT. It specifies CASSQGTGGPNTGELFF.

The chain combines TRBV11-2 with TRBJ2-7, with D possibly matching TRBD1 (6 bases). The CDR3 is 14 residues long. Germline V gives CDR1 SGHAT, CDR2 FQNNGV. Trimming took 1 base from V and 6 from J, leaving 13 bases between them. CDR3 sequence (DNA): TGTGCCAGCAGCTTAGTCTCAGGGGACACCGAGCAGTACTTC. It encodes CASSLVSGDTEQYF.